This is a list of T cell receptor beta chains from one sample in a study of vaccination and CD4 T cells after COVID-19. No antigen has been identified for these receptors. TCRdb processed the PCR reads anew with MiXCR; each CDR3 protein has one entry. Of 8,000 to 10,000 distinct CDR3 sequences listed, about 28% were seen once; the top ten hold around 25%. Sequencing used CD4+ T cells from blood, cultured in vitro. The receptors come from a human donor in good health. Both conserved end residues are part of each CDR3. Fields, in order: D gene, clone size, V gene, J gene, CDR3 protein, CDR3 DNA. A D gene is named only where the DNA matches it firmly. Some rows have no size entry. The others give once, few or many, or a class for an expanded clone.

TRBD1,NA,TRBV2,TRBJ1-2,CASSGGQGGDYGYTF,TGTGCCAGCAGTGGGGGACAGGGGGGGGACTATGGCTACACCTTC
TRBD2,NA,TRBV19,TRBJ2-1,CASRPGLAVYNEQFF,TGTGCCAGTAGGCCCGGACTAGCGGTTTACAATGAGCAGTTCTTC
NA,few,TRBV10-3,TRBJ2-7,CATGPPFSYEQYF,TGTGCCACGGGACCGCCATTCTCCTACGAGCAGTACTTC
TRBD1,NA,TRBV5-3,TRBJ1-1,CASSWTGGTEAFF,TGTGCCAGCAGCTGGACAGGGGGCACTGAAGCTTTCTTT
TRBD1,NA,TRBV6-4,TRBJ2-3,CASSAGTGGDTQYF,TGTGCCAGCAGTGCCGGGACAGGGGGCGATACGCAGTATTTT
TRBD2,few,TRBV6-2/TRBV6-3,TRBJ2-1,CASSRLAGVGNEQFF,TGTGCCAGCAGTCGACTAGCGGGAGTGGGAAATGAGCAGTTCTTC
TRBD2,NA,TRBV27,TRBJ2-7,CASRESGRASEQYF,TGTGCCAGCAGAGAGAGCGGGAGGGCCTCCGAGCAGTACTTC
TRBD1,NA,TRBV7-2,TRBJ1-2,CASSSGQGYGYTF,TGTGCCAGCAGCTCGGGACAGGGGTATGGCTACACCTTC
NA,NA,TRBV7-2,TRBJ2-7,CASSLEGRTYEQYF,TGTGCCAGCAGCTTAGAAGGACGTACCTACGAGCAGTACTTC
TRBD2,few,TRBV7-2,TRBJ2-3,CASSIRSGRGTDTQYF,TGTGCCAGCAGCATCCGTAGCGGGAGGGGCACAGATACGCAGTATTTT
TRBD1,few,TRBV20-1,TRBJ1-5,CSARDSGTGGFQPQHF,TGCAGTGCTAGAGATTCCGGGACAGGGGGCTTTCAGCCCCAGCATTTT
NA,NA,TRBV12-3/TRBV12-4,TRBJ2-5,CASSLDRSGETQYF,TGTGCCAGCAGTTTAGACAGATCGGGAGAGACCCAGTACTTC
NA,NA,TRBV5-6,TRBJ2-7,CASILTGSSYEQYF,TGTGCCAGCATCCTAACGGGGAGCTCCTACGAGCAGTACTTC
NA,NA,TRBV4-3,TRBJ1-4,CASSQEQAPRLFF,TGCGCCAGCAGCCAAGAGCAGGCCCCTAGACTGTTTTTT
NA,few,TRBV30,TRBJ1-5,CACRHDSNQPQHF,TGTGCCTGCCGACATGATAGCAATCAGCCCCAGCATTTT
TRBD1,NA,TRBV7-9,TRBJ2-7,CASSLRPIGTVYEQYF,TGTGCCAGCAGCTTAAGGCCGATCGGGACAGTCTACGAGCAGTACTTC